One and the same sample provided the 23 T cell receptor beta chains below, sequenced in a study of blood T cells in healthy people across ages. With a J-beta primer mix and a sample-barcoded 5' primer, a second PCR ran about 7 to 12 cycles. TCRdb analysed the 5' RACE reads with MiXCR anew, one entry per CDR3 protein. The sample holds fewer than 800,000 distinct CDR3 sequences; about 52% are singletons and the top ten take 25% to 35%. Material: blood. Receptor source: a woman in her sixties or seventies in good health.

This chain connects TRBV7-2 to TRBJ2-3, with 8 bases matching TRBD2. Germline V gene sequence: CDR1 SGHTA, CDR2 FQGNSA. V lost 9 bases to trimming and J lost 2 bases; unmatched junction nucleotides: 10. The CDR3 has 15 amino acids. CDR3 sequence: CASSGKAGVTDTQYF. The CDR3 nucleotides read TGTGCCAGTAGTGGAAAAGCGGGGGTCACAGATACGCAGTATTTT. The full variable domain, its missing parts supplied by reference TRBV7-2 and TRBJ2-3, is GAGVSQSPSNKVTEKGKDVELRCDPISGHTALYWYRQSLGQGLEFLIYFQGNSAPDKSGLPSDRFSAERTGGSVSTLTIQRTQQEDSAVYLCASSGKAGVTDTQYFGPGTRLTVL.

This clonotype was found a few times. The chain has TRBV15 and TRBJ2-7; perhaps TRBD1 as D (6 bases). This CDR3 is 13 amino acids long. Trimming removed 7 bases from V and 2 bases from J, with 12 bases in between. Germline values: CDR1 LNHNV, CDR2 YYDKDF (reference sequence). The CDR3 bases are TGTGCCACCAAAGGGGACAAGACCTACGAGCAGTACTTC. Protein sequence: CATKGDKTYEQYF.

Remarks on this clonotype: A junction boundary mismatches the germline segment, possibly from a read error. The chain has TRBV18 and TRBJ2-5; possibly TRBD1 or TRBD2 for D (6 bases each). Matching the DNA end better, TRBJ2-1 makes the J call doubtful. CDR3 length: 16 amino acids. Per the germline V gene, CDR1 is KGHSH and CDR2 is LQKENI. The DNA for the CDR3 is TGTGCCGGCTCACCACGGGGGACAAATACTCAAGAGACCCAGTTCTTC. Its translation is CAGSPRGTNTQETQFF.

The chain is built from TRBV7-3 and TRBJ2-1; TRBD2 aligns across 7 bases. This CDR3 spans 15 amino acids. From germline, CDR1 is SGHTA and CDR2 FQGTGA. J gave up 9 bases and V 4 bases, and 12 bases lay outside the gene matches. Here the CDR3 reads CASSSTGTPSGEQFF. The CDR3 DNA sequence: TGTGCCAGCAGCTCCACCGGGACTCCTAGCGGTGAGCAGTTCTTC.

The chain uses TRBV20-1 and TRBJ2-5; D remains unclear. The end of the DNA is better explained by TRBJ2-7, so the J call may be wrong. CDR1 is DFQATT, CDR2 SNEGSKA, per germline (reference sequence). The CDR3 extends over 13 amino acids. CDR3 DNA: TGCAGTGCCCTCGGGCAGATCTCCTACGAGCAGTACTTC. As protein: CSALGQISYEQYF.

The genes are TRBV7-2 and TRBJ2-1, with a weak D call TRBD2 (6 bases). The CDR3 has 14 residues. Germline values: CDR1 SGHTA, CDR2 FQGNSA. Trimming left V 1 base short and J 8 bases short, with 12 bases between. CDR3: CASSLDGGLYEQFF. In nucleotides, the CDR3 is TGTGCCAGCAGCTTAGATGGGGGACTCTATGAGCAGTTCTTC.

The chain joins TRBV24-1 to TRBJ2-5, with 8 bases aligning to TRBD1. V lost 4 bases, J lost 2 bases, and 2 bases stayed unmatched. This CDR3 spans 14 amino acids. The V gene's germline CDR1 is KGHDR and CDR2 SFDVKD. CDR3 DNA: TGTGCCACCAGTGAGACAGGGGCGCAAGAGACCCAGTACTTC. Translating gives CATSETGAQETQYF.

This clonotype turned up a few times. The chain employs TRBV9 and TRBJ1-1; D possibly corresponds to TRBD1 (6 bases). V was cut by 5 bases and J by 5 bases, with 16 bases left in between. Looked up from germline, CDR1 is SGDLS and CDR2 is YYNGEE. The length of the CDR3 is 14 residues. CDR3 sequence: CASSPPGRGTEAFF. The DNA of the CDR3 is TGTGCCAGCAGTCCCCCTGGGAGGGGGACTGAAGCTTTCTTT.

The gene calls are TRBV2 and TRBJ2-4, with a tentative D call TRBD1 (5 bases). The closer fit of TRBJ2-5 to the DNA end suggests the J call may be wrong. CDR3 length equals 13 residues. CDR1 and CDR2 from the germline V gene are SNHLY and FYNNEI. CDR3 sequence: CASSGRDGETQYF. As DNA, the CDR3 is TGTGCCAGCAGTGGCAGGGATGGAGAGACCCAGTACTTC.

This clonotype was seen a few times. In nucleotides, the CDR3 is TGTGCCAGCAGTCCCAGGATTGATACGCAGTATTTT. Protein: CASSPRIDTQYF. The chain has TRBV6-2 or TRBV6-3 and TRBJ2-3; D not certain. V lost 5 bases, J lost 6 bases, and 9 bases lay in between. Germline CDR1 reads MNHEY; CDR2 reads SVGEGT. The CDR3 extends over 12 amino acids.

This sequence joins TRBV6-5 and TRBJ2-3, with D perhaps matching TRBD2 (5 bases). This CDR3 is built from 13 residues. The germline V and J ends were trimmed by 7 bases and 2 bases, with 10 bases remaining between them. The V gene's germline CDR1 is MNHEY and CDR2 SVGAGI. CDR3 residues: CASTRGATDTQYF. CDR3 in DNA: TGTGCCAGCACCCGGGGTGCCACAGATACGCAGTATTTT.

By sample fraction, this clonotype is medium-sized. V and J are TRBV28 and TRBJ1-2, with 9 bases aligning to TRBD1. The CDR3 is made up of 15 amino acids. The V and J ends lost 7 bases and 4 bases, in that order; junction bases with no gene match: 10. Germline loops: CDR1 MDHEN, CDR2 SYDVKM. CDR3 in amino acids: CASNRQGVRGYGYTF. CDR3 DNA: TGTGCCAGCAATCGACAGGGGGTACGTGGCTATGGCTACACCTTC.

The chain couples TRBV20-1 to TRBJ2-4, with 7 bases fitting TRBD2. CDR1 and CDR2 from the germline V gene are DFQATT and SNEGSKA (reference sequence). This CDR3 is 10 amino acids long. This CDR3 is CSSRGVIQYF. DNA for the CDR3: TGCAGCAGCCGGGGGGTCATTCAGTACTTC.

The V gene is TRBV9, the J gene TRBJ2-7; D is possibly TRBD1 or TRBD2 (5 bases each). V was shortened by 3 bases and J by 0 bases, with 16 bases between the two germline ends. The CDR3 length is 16 residues. Germline lookup yields CDR1 SGDLS and CDR2 YYNGEE. This CDR3 is CASSDPRGKSSYEQYF. The CDR3 DNA reads as TGTGCCAGCAGCGACCCCCGGGGCAAGAGCTCCTACGAGCAGTACTTC.

This chain links TRBV20-1 with TRBJ2-4; 8 nucleotides match TRBD2. Germline-derived CDR1 and CDR2 are DFQATT and SNEGSKA (reference sequence). Unmatched junction bases numbered 10, after V lost 0 bases and J lost 6 bases. The CDR3 contains 16 residues. CDR3 loop: CSARDFRGGGGNIQYF. DNA of the CDR3: TGCAGTGCTAGAGACTTTCGGGGGGGTGGTGGAAACATTCAGTACTTC.

This clonotype was seen only a few times. This rearrangement joins TRBV7-9 to TRBJ2-7; D possibly matches TRBD1 or TRBD2 (5 bases each). There are 18 residues in the CDR3. Deletions cut 6 bases from V and 0 bases from J, with 24 bases between. Germline assignment: CDR1 SEHNR and CDR2 FQNEAQ (reference sequence). CDR3 DNA: TGTGCCAGCAGGGGTCGGGGCAGAGATACCACGAGCTCCTACGAGCAGTACTTC. Protein sequence: CASRGRGRDTTSSYEQYF. The whole variable domain, filled in from reference TRBV7-9 and TRBJ2-7, reads DTGVSQNPRHKITKRGQNVTFRCDPISEHNRLYWYRQTLGQGPEFLTYFQNEAQLEKSRLLSDRFSAERPKGSFSTLEIQRTEQGDSAMYLCASRGRGRDTTSSYEQYFGPGTRLTVT.

This rearrangement joins TRBV7-2 to TRBJ2-1; tentatively, D is TRBD2 (5 bases). This CDR3 has 19 amino acids. Germline V gene sequence: CDR1 SGHTA, CDR2 FQGNSA. Trimming took off 1 base at V and 6 bases at J, with 25 bases between the two ends. CDR3 protein: CASSLEVIAPQISGNEQFF. CDR3 DNA sequence: TGTGCCAGCAGCTTAGAAGTAATAGCGCCCCAGATAAGCGGCAATGAGCAGTTCTTC. The complete variable domain, with remaining parts taken from reference TRBV7-2 and TRBJ2-1, reads GAGVSQSPSNKVTEKGKDVELRCDPISGHTALYWYRQSLGQGLEFLIYFQGNSAPDKSGLPSDRFSAERTGGSVSTLTIQRTQQEDSAVYLCASSLEVIAPQISGNEQFFGPGTRLTVL.

This chain joins TRBV5-1 and TRBJ2-1; 9 bases agree with TRBD1. In germline, CDR1 is SGHRS, CDR2 YFSETQ. The CDR3 has 15 amino acids. The V gene end was trimmed by 3 bases and the J gene end by 2 bases; junction bases not matched to a gene: 3. The CDR3 loop reads CASSSTGGAYNEQFF. The CDR3 DNA reads TGCGCCAGCAGCTCTACAGGGGGCGCCTACAATGAGCAGTTCTTC.

In its sample, this clonotype was seen a few times. This chain uses TRBV6-5 with TRBJ2-3; the match to TRBD2 covers 8 bases. The trim removed 2 bases at V and 8 bases at J, leaving 9 bases unmatched. Looked up from germline, CDR1 is MNHEY and CDR2 is SVGAGI. The CDR3 runs to 15 residues. CDR3 amino acids: CASSYMSGSGGTQYF. As DNA, the CDR3 is TGTGCCAGCAGTTACATGAGCGGGAGTGGAGGTACGCAGTATTTT.

The V gene is TRBV6-2 or TRBV6-3, the J gene TRBJ1-1; 8 nucleotides match TRBD1. CDR1 and CDR2 (germline): MNHEY, SVGEGT. This CDR3 has 15 residues. J lost 1 base, V lost 5 bases, and 6 bases had no gene match. CDR3 sequence (DNA): TGTGCCAGCAGTGCCCGACAGGGGTGGAACACTGAAGCTTTCTTT. It is translated as CASSARQGWNTEAFF.

This clonotype came up a few times. V gene TRBV29-1 combines with J gene TRBJ1-1; 9 nucleotides align to TRBD1. The CDR3 runs to 15 residues. The ends lost 6 bases at V and 1 base at J; junction bases unmatched: 9. Germline CDR1 SQVTM, CDR2 ANQGSEA. The CDR3 protein is CSVRDRAKRNTEAFF. The CDR3 DNA is TGCAGCGTCCGGGACAGGGCAAAACGGAACACTGAAGCTTTCTTT.

V gene TRBV7-9 combines with J gene TRBJ2-1, with D possibly TRBD1 on 5 matching bases. CDR3 length: 13 residues. Per the germline V gene, CDR1 is SEHNR and CDR2 is FQNEAQ (reference sequence). V was cut by 7 bases and J by 10 bases, with 17 bases left in between. The CDR3 DNA reads TGTGCCAGCAACACAGGATTTTCCTACGAGCAGTTCTTC. This gives the protein CASNTGFSYEQFF.

The CDR3 spells CASSLAPLTKNIQYF. CDR3 coding DNA: TGTGCCAGCAGCTTAGCGCCCCTAACCAAAAACATTCAGTACTTC. The chain joins TRBV7-2 to TRBJ2-7; D unclear. The J call is uncertain, as TRBJ2-4 better fits the DNA end. Germline values: CDR1 SGHTA, CDR2 FQGNSA. The CDR3 is 15 amino acids.